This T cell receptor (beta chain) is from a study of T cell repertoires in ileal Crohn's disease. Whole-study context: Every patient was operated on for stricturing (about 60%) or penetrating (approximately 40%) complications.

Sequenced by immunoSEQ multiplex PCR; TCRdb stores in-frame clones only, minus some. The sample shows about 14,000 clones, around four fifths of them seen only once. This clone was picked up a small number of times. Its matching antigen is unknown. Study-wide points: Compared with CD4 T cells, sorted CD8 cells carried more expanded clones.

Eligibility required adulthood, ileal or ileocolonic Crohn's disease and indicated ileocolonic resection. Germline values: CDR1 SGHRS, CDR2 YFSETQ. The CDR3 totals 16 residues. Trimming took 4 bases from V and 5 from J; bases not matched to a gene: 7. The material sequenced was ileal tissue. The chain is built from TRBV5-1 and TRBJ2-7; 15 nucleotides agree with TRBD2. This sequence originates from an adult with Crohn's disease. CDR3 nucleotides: TGCGCCAGCAGCACGGGACTAGCGGGAGGAGTAAACGAGCAGTACTTC. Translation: CASSTGLAGGVNEQYF. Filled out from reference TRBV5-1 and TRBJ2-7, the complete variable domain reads KAGVTQTPRYLIKTRGQQVTLSCSPISGHRSVSWYQQTPGQGLQFLFEYFSETQRNKGNFPGRFSGRQFSNSRSEMNVSTLELGDSALYLCASSTGLAGGVNEQYFGPGTRLTVT.